This TCR beta chain was sequenced during a study of OX40 agonist ivuxolimab in advanced cancers. In the study overall: The study reported partial responses in three patients: one hepatocellular carcinoma, two cutaneous melanoma.

Study-level points and caveats: The mean number of expanded clones was higher in CD8+ T cells than in CD4+. Patients with a partial response at 0.1-3.0 mg/kg had among the lowest clonal expansion.

On this clone: The target antigen is unknown.

The germline V and J ends were trimmed by 1 base and 7 bases, with 7 bases remaining between them. CDR3 size: 13 residues. The germline CDR1 and CDR2 sequences are LNHDA and SQIVND (reference sequence). This table comes from immunoSEQ multiplex PCR, and its TCRdb copy is limited to in-frame clones, with some not included. The sample shows around 58,000 clones, about four fifths of them seen only once. The V and J genes are TRBV19 and TRBJ1-4; no clear D gene. Sample: CD4+ or CD8+ T cells sorted from blood, taken in a trial of the OX40 agonist ivuxolimab. This TCR was sampled from an adult with an advanced solid tumor such as melanoma, head and neck, liver or kidney cancer. DNA of the CDR3: TGTGCCAGTAGTATAGGGGCGCGTGAAAAACTGTTTTTT. It translates to CASSIGAREKLFF.